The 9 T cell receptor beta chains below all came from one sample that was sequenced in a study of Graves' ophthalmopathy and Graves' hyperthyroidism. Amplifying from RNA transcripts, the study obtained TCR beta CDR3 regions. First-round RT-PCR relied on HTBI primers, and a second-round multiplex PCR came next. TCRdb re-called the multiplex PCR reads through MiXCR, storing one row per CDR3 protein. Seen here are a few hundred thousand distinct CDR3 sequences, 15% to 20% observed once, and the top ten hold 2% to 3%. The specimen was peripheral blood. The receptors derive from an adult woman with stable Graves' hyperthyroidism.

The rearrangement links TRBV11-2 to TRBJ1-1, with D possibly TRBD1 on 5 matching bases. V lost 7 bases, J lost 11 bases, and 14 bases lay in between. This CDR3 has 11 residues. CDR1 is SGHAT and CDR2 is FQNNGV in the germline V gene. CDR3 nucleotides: TGTGCCAGCATGGGGGGGAGAGGCGCTTTCTTT. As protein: CASMGGRGAFF. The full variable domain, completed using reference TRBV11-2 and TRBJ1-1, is EAGVAQSPRYKIIEKRQSVAFWCNPISGHATLYWYQQILGQGPKLLIQFQNNGVVDDSQLPKDRFSAERLKGVDSTLKIQPAKLEDSAVYLCASMGGRGAFFGQGTRLTVV.

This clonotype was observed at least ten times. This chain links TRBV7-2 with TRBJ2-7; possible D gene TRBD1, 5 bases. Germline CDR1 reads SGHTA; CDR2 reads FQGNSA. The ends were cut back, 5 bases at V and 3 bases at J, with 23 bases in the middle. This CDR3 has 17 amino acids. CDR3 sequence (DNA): TGTGCCAGCAGCCCCCCCCTCAAGGACACCATCCGCTACGAGCAGTACTTC. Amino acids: CASSPPLKDTIRYEQYF.

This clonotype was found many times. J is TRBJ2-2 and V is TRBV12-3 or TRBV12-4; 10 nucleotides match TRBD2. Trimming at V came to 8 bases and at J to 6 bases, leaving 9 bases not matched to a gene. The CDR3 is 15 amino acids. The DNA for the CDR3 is TGTGCCAGCGCTCCGGGACTAGCGTGGCCCGGGGAGCTGTTTTTT. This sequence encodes CASAPGLAWPGELFF.

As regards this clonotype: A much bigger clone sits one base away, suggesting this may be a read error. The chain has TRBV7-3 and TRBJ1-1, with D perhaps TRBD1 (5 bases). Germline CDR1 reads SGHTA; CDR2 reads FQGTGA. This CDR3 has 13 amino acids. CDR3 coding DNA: TGTGCCGGCAGCATGGGACCCGACACTGAAGCTTTCTTT. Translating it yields CAGSMGPDTEAFF.

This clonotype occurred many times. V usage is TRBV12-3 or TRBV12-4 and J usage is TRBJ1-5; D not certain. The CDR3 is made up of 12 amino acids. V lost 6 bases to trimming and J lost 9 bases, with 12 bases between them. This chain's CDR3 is CASSLNSLPQHF. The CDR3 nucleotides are TGTGCCAGCAGCCTCAACAGTTTGCCCCAGCATTTT.

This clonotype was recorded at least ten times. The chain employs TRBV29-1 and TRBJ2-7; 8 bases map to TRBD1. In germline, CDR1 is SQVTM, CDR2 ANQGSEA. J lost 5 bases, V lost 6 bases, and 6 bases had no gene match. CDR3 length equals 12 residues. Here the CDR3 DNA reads TGCAGCGTCGCGGACAGGGACGACGAGCAGTACTTC. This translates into CSVADRDDEQYF.

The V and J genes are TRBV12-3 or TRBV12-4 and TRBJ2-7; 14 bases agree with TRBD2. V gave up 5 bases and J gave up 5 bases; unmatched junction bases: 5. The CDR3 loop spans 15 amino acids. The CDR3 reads CASSGLTSGGDEQYF. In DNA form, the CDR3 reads TGTGCCAGCAGTGGGCTGACTAGCGGGGGGGACGAGCAGTACTTC.

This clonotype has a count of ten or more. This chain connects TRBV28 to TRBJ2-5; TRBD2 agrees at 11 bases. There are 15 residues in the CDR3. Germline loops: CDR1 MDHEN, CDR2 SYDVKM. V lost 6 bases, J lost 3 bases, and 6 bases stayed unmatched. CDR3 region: CASSLVAGGEETQYF. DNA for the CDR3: TGTGCCAGCAGCCTTGTAGCGGGAGGGGAAGAGACCCAGTACTTC.

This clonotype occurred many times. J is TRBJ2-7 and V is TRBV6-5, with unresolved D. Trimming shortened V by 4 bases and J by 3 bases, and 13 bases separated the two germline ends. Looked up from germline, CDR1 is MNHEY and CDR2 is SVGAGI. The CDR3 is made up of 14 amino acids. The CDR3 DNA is TGTGCCAGCAGTTCTGACCCCCCAAACTACGAGCAGTACTTC. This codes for CASSSDPPNYEQYF.